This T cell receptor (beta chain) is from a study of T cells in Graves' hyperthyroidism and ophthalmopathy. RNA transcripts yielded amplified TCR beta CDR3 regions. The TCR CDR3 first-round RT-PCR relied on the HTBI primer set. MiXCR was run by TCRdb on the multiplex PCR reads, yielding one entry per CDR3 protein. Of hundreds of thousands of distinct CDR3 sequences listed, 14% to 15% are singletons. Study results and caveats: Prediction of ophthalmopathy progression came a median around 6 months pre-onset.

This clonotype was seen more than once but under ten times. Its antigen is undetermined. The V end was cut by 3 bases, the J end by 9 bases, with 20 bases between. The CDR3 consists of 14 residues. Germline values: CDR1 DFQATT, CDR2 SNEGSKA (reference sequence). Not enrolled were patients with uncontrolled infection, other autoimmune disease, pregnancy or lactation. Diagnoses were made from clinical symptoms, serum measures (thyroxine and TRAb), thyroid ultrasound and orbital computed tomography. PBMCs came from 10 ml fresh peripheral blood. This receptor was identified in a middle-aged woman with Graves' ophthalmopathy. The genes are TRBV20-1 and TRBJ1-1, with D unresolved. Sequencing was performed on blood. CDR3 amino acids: CSASNISVRGQAFF. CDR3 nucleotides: TGCAGTGCTAGTAATATTTCGGTCCGCGGGCAAGCTTTCTTT.